One sample yielded the 28 T cell receptor beta chains listed below, sequenced in a study of shared clonotypes between healthy human individuals. Using immunoSEQ multiplex PCR, the repertoire was profiled, and TCRdb retains in-frame clones only, with some absent. The table includes 450,000 to 600,000 clones, around 74% detected once. Sequenced input: PBMCs. The origin of the receptors is a woman aged 40 to 50 in good health. Some clones in this sample may be carry-over from other donors' samples.

This chain links TRBV30 with TRBJ2-5, with 9 positions matching TRBD1. Germline trimming cut 0 bases from V and 12 bases from J; bases unmatched to any gene: 2. Germline values: CDR1 GTSNPN, CDR2 SVGIG (reference sequence). The CDR3 contains 11 residues. The CDR3 is CAWSVRDREYF. Written as DNA, the CDR3 is TGTGCCTGGAGTGTCCGGGACAGGGAGTACTTC.

This clone has just one count. J is TRBJ2-2 and V is TRBV5-1; 12 nucleotides agree with TRBD2. In germline, CDR1 is SGHRS, CDR2 YFSETQ. This CDR3 spans 15 amino acids. V lost 5 bases to trimming and J lost 4 bases; unmatched junction nucleotides: 3. CDR3 region: CASRPGLAGTGELFF. The CDR3 region has the DNA TGCGCCAGCAGACCGGGACTAGCGGGCACCGGGGAGCTGTTTTTT. The variable domain in full, completed from reference TRBV5-1 and TRBJ2-2, reads KAGVTQTPRYLIKTRGQQVTLSCSPISGHRSVSWYQQTPGQGLQFLFEYFSETQRNKGNFPGRFSGRQFSNSRSEMNVSTLELGDSALYLCASRPGLAGTGELFFGEGSRLTVL.

The J gene is TRBJ2-3, the V gene TRBV5-8; D call uncertain. The V and J ends lost 4 bases and 8 bases respectively, with 14 bases between them. This CDR3 has 13 amino acids. Germline V gives CDR1 SGHTS, CDR2 YDEGEE. CDR3 sequence (DNA): TGTGCCAGCAGCGCGATTTCAAAAATTACGCAGTATTTT. Residues: CASSAISKITQYF.

This chain connects TRBV11-2 to TRBJ1-1; D is undetermined. V dropped 3 bases and J dropped 1 base, with 15 bases sitting between them. Germline values: CDR1 SGHAT, CDR2 FQNNGV. This CDR3 spans 16 amino acids. CDR3 nucleotides: TGTGCCAGCAGCTTTGTGCTTCCCGACCCGAACACTGAAGCTTTCTTT. It specifies CASSFVLPDPNTEAFF.

The genes are TRBV7-9 and TRBJ2-5; maybe TRBD1 (5 bases). The closer fit of TRBJ2-7 to the DNA end suggests the J call may be wrong. Germline-derived CDR1 and CDR2 are SEHNR and FQNEAQ (reference sequence). The CDR3 is 16 residues long. CDR3 nucleotide sequence: TGTGCCAGCAGCCCTTACCTCCGGACACTCTCCTACGAGCAGTACTTC. Amino acid sequence: CASSPYLRTLSYEQYF.

The chain links TRBV5-4 to TRBJ2-6; D remains unclear. Germline CDR1 SGHNT, CDR2 YYREEE (reference sequence). The CDR3 covers 15 residues. Deletions cut 5 bases from V and 0 bases from J, with 9 bases between. CDR3 DNA: TGTGCCAGCAGACTCGGAGCCTCTGGGGCCAACGTCCTGACTTTC. This encodes CASRLGASGANVLTF.

The genes are TRBV18 and TRBJ2-2, with D unresolved. This CDR3 region has 16 residues. In germline, CDR1 is KGHSH, CDR2 LQKENI. V lost 0 bases and J 0 bases, leaving 8 bases between the germline ends. Here the CDR3 reads CASSPPVGTNTGELFF. The CDR3 nucleotides read TGTGCCAGCTCACCACCCGTTGGGACGAACACCGGGGAGCTGTTTTTT.

The genes are TRBV27 and TRBJ2-5, with 9 bases fitting TRBD1. This CDR3 region has 13 residues. The V gene's germline CDR1 is MNHEY and CDR2 SMNVEV (reference sequence). V shed 4 bases, J shed 3 bases, and the junction held 0 bases outside the gene matches. CDR3 sequence (DNA): TGTGCCAGCAGTTGGACAGGGGAAGAGACCCAGTACTTC. This sequence encodes CASSWTGEETQYF.

The V call is TRBV9, the J call TRBJ1-4, with a possible D match to TRBD1 (5 bases). Trimming removed 4 bases at V and 8 bases at J, with 15 bases between. In germline, CDR1 is SGDLS, CDR2 YYNGEE. The CDR3 covers 14 residues. CDR3: CASSLLPGGEKLFF. CDR3 in DNA: TGTGCCAGCAGCCTGCTCCCGGGGGGGGAAAAACTGTTTTTT.

This clone was counted at least ten times. The gene calls are TRBV7-2 and TRBJ2-3; TRBD2 matches at 14 bases. With 5 bases clipped from V and 5 bases from J, the junction kept 3 bases outside the gene matches. The CDR3 is 15 residues long. Looked up from germline, CDR1 is SGHTA and CDR2 is FQGNSA. Written as DNA, the CDR3 is TGTGCCAGCAGCCGACTAGCGGGAGGGATAGATACGCAGTATTTT. Encoded protein: CASSRLAGGIDTQYF. The full variable domain, with the rest looked up from reference TRBV7-2 and TRBJ2-3, is GAGVSQSPSNKVTEKGKDVELRCDPISGHTALYWYRQSLGQGLEFLIYFQGNSAPDKSGLPSDRFSAERTGGSVSTLTIQRTQQEDSAVYLCASSRLAGGIDTQYFGPGTRLTVL.

J is TRBJ2-3 and V is TRBV28; a possible D gene is TRBD2 (6 bases). The CDR3 totals 14 residues. Trimming left V 8 bases short and J 2 bases short, with 14 bases between. CDR1 and CDR2 (germline): MDHEN, SYDVKM. The CDR3 DNA sequence: TGTGCCAGCTTACCCCCGGGAGTCACAGATACGCAGTATTTT. Translation gives CASLPPGVTDTQYF.

The chain uses TRBV19 and TRBJ2-3; TRBD2 agrees at 8 bases. J was trimmed by 5 bases and V by 7 bases; bases with no gene match: 5. CDR1 and CDR2 (germline): LNHDA, SQIVND (reference sequence). This CDR3 comprises 13 residues. The CDR3 DNA reads as TGTGCCAGTATGACGGGAGGGAAAGATACGCAGTATTTT. This translates into CASMTGGKDTQYF.

The chain links TRBV11-3 to TRBJ2-2; D perhaps matches TRBD1 (6 bases). Trimming removed 1 base from V and 0 bases from J, with 6 bases in between. CDR3 length: 15 amino acids. CDR1 and CDR2 (germline): SGHNT, YENEEA. The CDR3 coding sequence is TGTGCCAGCAGCTTAGCAGGGGCGAACACCGGGGAGCTGTTTTTT. Translation: CASSLAGANTGELFF.

The V call is TRBV5-4, the J call TRBJ2-3, with D uncertain. Trimming cost V 5 bases and J 6 bases, with 10 bases left between them. Germline assignment: CDR1 SGHNT and CDR2 YYREEE (reference sequence). The CDR3 runs to 12 residues. CDR3 sequence reads: CASRAPGDTQYF. As DNA, the CDR3 is TGTGCCAGCAGAGCTCCAGGTGATACGCAGTATTTT.

The chain combines TRBV7-8 with TRBJ2-1, with 11 bases lining up with TRBD1. With V trimmed by 5 bases and J by 9 bases, 12 bases remained unmatched. Germline V CDR1 and CDR2: SGHVS, FQNEAQ. There are 16 residues in the CDR3. CDR3 protein: CASSPRADRGQGEQFF. The CDR3 nucleotides read TGTGCCAGCAGCCCGAGGGCGGACAGGGGGCAGGGTGAGCAGTTCTTC.

V is TRBV9 and J is TRBJ1-5, with D uncertain. This CDR3 spans 15 amino acids. CDR1 SGDLS and CDR2 YYNGEE come from the germline V gene. Trimming took 10 bases from V and 1 from J, leaving 18 bases between them. The CDR3 is CASQCPLSSNQPQHF. The DNA for the CDR3 is TGTGCCTCCCAGTGCCCCCTCTCAAGCAATCAGCCCCAGCATTTT.

This CDR3 reads CASSLVREGSNQPQHF. In DNA, the CDR3 is TGTGCCAGCAGTTTGGTTCGGGAAGGGTCCAATCAGCCCCAGCATTTT. The chain joins TRBV28 to TRBJ1-5, with no clear D. The germline V and J ends were trimmed by 3 bases and 3 bases, with 15 bases remaining between them. CDR3 length: 16 residues. Germline V gene sequence: CDR1 MDHEN, CDR2 SYDVKM.

CDR3 region: CASKIRAQGAYEQYF. The CDR3 coding sequence is TGTGCCAGCAAAATCCGGGCCCAAGGGGCCTACGAGCAGTACTTC. The V and J genes are TRBV28 and TRBJ2-7, with D tentatively TRBD1 (5 bases). The CDR3 covers 15 residues. Per the germline V gene, CDR1 is MDHEN and CDR2 is SYDVKM. V dropped 7 bases and J dropped 2 bases, with 18 bases sitting between them.

This CDR3 is CAISGTGDGNQPQHF. The CDR3 DNA sequence: TGTGCCATCAGTGGGACAGGGGATGGCAATCAGCCCCAGCATTTT. This chain links TRBV10-3 with TRBJ1-5; 9 bases fit TRBD1. CDR3 length equals 15 residues. V dropped 4 bases and J dropped 2; count of bases not matched to a gene: 3. The germline V gene has CDR1 ENHRY and CDR2 SYGVKD.

In its sample, this clone was seen once. The rearrangement links TRBV5-1 to TRBJ1-1; D gene unclear. V was shortened by 1 base and J by 4 bases, with 8 bases between the two germline ends. This CDR3 has 13 residues. Germline assignment: CDR1 SGHRS and CDR2 YFSETQ. The CDR3 DNA follows: TGCGCCAGCAGCTTGCGGGAGACCACTGAAGCTTTCTTT. As protein: CASSLRETTEAFF.

CDR3 sequence: CASSSAGTGQEQYF. DNA of the CDR3: TGTGCCAGCAGTTCAGCCGGGACAGGGCAGGAGCAGTACTTC. The chain has TRBV28 and TRBJ2-7, with 9 bases matching TRBD1. V gave up 4 bases and J gave up 7 bases; unmatched junction bases: 8. The germline gives CDR1 MDHEN, CDR2 SYDVKM. This CDR3 has 14 residues.

CDR3 loop: CASSATGGDTEAFF. CDR3 nucleotide sequence: TGTGCCAGCAGCGCGACAGGGGGTGACACTGAAGCTTTCTTT. The rearrangement uses TRBV11-1 and TRBJ1-1; 9 bases align to TRBD1. The CDR3 totals 14 residues. CDR1 and CDR2 from the germline V gene are SGHAT and FQDESV (reference sequence). V lost 5 bases and J lost 3; bases outside the gene matches: 4.

V and J are TRBV12-5 and TRBJ2-3, with 9 bases lining up with TRBD2. Trimming at V came to 1 base and at J to 6 bases, leaving 8 bases not matched to a gene. Germline CDR1 reads LGHNT; CDR2 reads FRNRAP. This CDR3 is 16 amino acids long. The CDR3 DNA is TGTGCTAGTGGTTTGGGAGTAGCGGGAGATATGGATACGCAGTATTTT. Protein sequence: CASGLGVAGDMDTQYF.

This clone was detected a few times. Additional DNA sequences in this sample encode the identical CDR3. The chain carries TRBV4-1 and TRBJ1-5; no firm D call. The CDR3 has 12 residues. Germline V gene lookup returns CDR1 MGHRA and CDR2 YSYEKL. V was trimmed by 1 base and J by 6 bases, leaving 4 bases between them. The CDR3 here is CASSQVGQPQHF. The CDR3 nucleotides read TGCGCCAGCAGCCAAGTCGGTCAGCCCCAGCATTTT.

This CDR3 reads CASSDGGEETQYF. The CDR3 coding sequence is TGTGCCAGCAGTGACGGGGGAGAAGAGACCCAGTACTTC. This chain connects TRBV6-4 to TRBJ2-5, with D tentatively TRBD1 or TRBD2 (5 bases each). The CDR3 loop spans 13 amino acids. The V gene's germline CDR1 is MRHNA and CDR2 SNTAGT. V lost 2 bases to trimming and J lost 3 bases, with 7 bases between them.

The V and J genes are TRBV28 and TRBJ1-2; no clear D gene. The CDR3 contains 15 residues. CDR1 MDHEN and CDR2 SYDVKM come from the germline V gene. Trimming stripped 1 base from V and 8 bases from J, with 17 bases between. The CDR3 coding sequence is TGTGCCAGCAGTTTATTGGCCCAATGGCTGCACGGCTACACCTTC. It yields the protein CASSLLAQWLHGYTF.

V usage is TRBV29-1 and J usage is TRBJ2-5; D gene unclear. Germline V lookup: CDR1 SQVTM, CDR2 ANQGSEA. The CDR3 is 12 residues long. Trimming stripped 6 bases from V and 5 bases from J, with 13 bases between. CDR3 coding DNA: TGCAGCGTCGGACGCAGTGTCGAGACCCAGTACTTC. This translates into CSVGRSVETQYF. Combining the CDR3 with reference TRBV29-1 and TRBJ2-5 gives the whole variable domain SAVISQKPSRDICQRGTSLTIQCQVDSQVTMMFWYRQQPGQSLTLIATANQGSEATYESGFVIDKFPISRPNLTFSTLTVSNMSPEDSSIYLCSVGRSVETQYFGPGTRLLVL.

The chain recombines TRBV6-5 with TRBJ1-1; D unclear. The germline V and J ends were trimmed by 5 bases and 6 bases, with 19 bases remaining between them. The CDR3 length is 15 residues. Per germline, CDR1 MNHEY and CDR2 SVGAGI. CDR3 sequence (DNA): TGTGCCAGCAGTCCGCCGACATCAATCCCCTCTGAAGCTTTCTTT. It translates to CASSPPTSIPSEAFF.